A single sample is the source of the 5 T cell receptor beta chains below, sequenced in a study of early stage breast cancer tumors. The protocol was immunoSEQ multiplex PCR, while the TCRdb copy is restricted to in-frame clones and leaves out a portion. The sample records about 70,000 clones, 80% being singletons. Material for sequencing was blood. The receptors were gathered from a person between 35 and 49 years old with breast cancer.

V is TRBV19 and J is TRBJ1-1, with D possibly TRBD1 on 5 matching bases. Germline assignment: CDR1 LNHDA and CDR2 SQIVND (reference sequence). The CDR3 is 13 amino acids. The ends were cut back, 2 bases at V and 4 bases at J, with 8 bases in the middle. The CDR3 bases are TGTGCCAGTAGTATAATCGGGGGCACTGAAGCTTTCTTT. Its translation: CASSIIGGTEAFF.

This rearrangement joins TRBV6-4 to TRBJ1-1; possible D gene TRBD1, 5 bases. This CDR3 comprises 13 residues. Germline V CDR1 and CDR2: MRHNA, SNTAGT. V dropped 11 bases and J dropped 1 base, with 14 bases sitting between them. CDR3 amino acids: CALIRVENTEAFF. The CDR3 coding sequence is TGTGCCCTTATCAGGGTAGAGAACACTGAAGCTTTCTTT.

The chain is built from TRBV11-2 and TRBJ2-1; D may be TRBD2 (5 bases). The CDR3 contains 14 residues. The germline V gene encodes CDR1 SGHAT and CDR2 FQNNGV. Trimming removed 0 bases at V and 8 bases at J, with 11 bases between. Here the CDR3 DNA reads TGTGCCAGCAGCTTAGACTCACTAGGTTATGAGCAGTTCTTC. Protein product: CASSLDSLGYEQFF.

This clone was seen a single time. This sequence joins TRBV19 and TRBJ2-7; perhaps D is TRBD1 or TRBD2 (7 bases each). Germline CDR1 reads LNHDA; CDR2 reads SQIVND (reference sequence). V dropped 7 bases and J dropped 4 bases, with 23 bases sitting between them. The CDR3 is made up of 16 amino acids. CDR3 residues: CASTPRGSGDSYEQYF. The CDR3 DNA is TGTGCCAGTACCCCCCGCGGGAGCGGGGACAGTTACGAGCAGTACTTC.

The V and J genes are TRBV27 and TRBJ2-1, with D perhaps given as TRBD1 or TRBD2 (5 bases each). This CDR3 contains 15 residues. Trimming left V 5 bases short and J 5 bases short, with 16 bases between. Germline CDR1 and CDR2: MNHEY and SMNVEV (reference sequence). The CDR3 loop is CASSLLGETNNEQFF. CDR3 nucleotides: TGTGCCAGCAGTCTTTTGGGGGAGACCAACAATGAGCAGTTCTTC.